Listed below are T cell receptor beta chains from one sample, sequenced in a study of blood T cell repertoires in COVID-19. The repertoire was sequenced with immunoSEQ multiplex PCR; TCRdb's copy has only in-frame clones and lacks some. Of under 100,000 clones in the sample, approximately 90% were seen once. The sequencing sample was made of peripheral blood. The source of these receptors is a man over 45 with active COVID-19. CDR3s include the opening cysteine and the closing phenylalanine or tryptophan. A D gene is named only where the DNA matches it firmly.

v_call: TRBV28
d_call: .
j_call: TRBJ1-6
cdr3_aa: CASSFVSSYNSPLHF

v_call: TRBV3-1/TRBV3-2
d_call: .
j_call: TRBJ2-2
cdr3_aa: CASSHLTSTGELFF

v_call: TRBV29-1
d_call: .
j_call: TRBJ1-5
cdr3_aa: CSVSFGRNQPQHF

v_call: TRBV7-9
d_call: .
j_call: TRBJ1-2
cdr3_aa: CAITRTANYGYTF

v_call: TRBV6-4
d_call: TRBD1
j_call: TRBJ2-3
cdr3_aa: CASSDSPGQGSDTQYF

v_call: TRBV19
d_call: .
j_call: TRBJ2-1
cdr3_aa: CASRSVNYNEQFF

v_call: TRBV16
d_call: TRBD1
j_call: TRBJ2-4
cdr3_aa: CASSLRRDRHQYF

v_call: TRBV19
d_call: .
j_call: TRBJ1-2
cdr3_aa: CASSSTGKGDYGYTF

v_call: TRBV6-1
d_call: TRBD1
j_call: TRBJ1-5
cdr3_aa: CASSEAGTGIQPQHF

v_call: TRBV24-1
d_call: .
j_call: TRBJ2-3
cdr3_aa: CATSDSGQGGGDTQYF

v_call: TRBV28
d_call: .
j_call: TRBJ1-5
cdr3_aa: CASGSSGGNQPQHF

v_call: TRBV4-1
d_call: TRBD2
j_call: TRBJ2-7
cdr3_aa: CASSQIGLATHEQYF

v_call: TRBV10-3
d_call: .
j_call: TRBJ2-2
cdr3_aa: CAISDGLGELFF

v_call: TRBV6-2/TRBV6-3
d_call: .
j_call: TRBJ1-1
cdr3_aa: CASRPTLNTEAFF

v_call: TRBV3-1/TRBV3-2
d_call: .
j_call: TRBJ1-5
cdr3_aa: CASSPGAANQPQHF